This T cell receptor beta chain was retrieved from a study of T cells in Graves' hyperthyroidism and ophthalmopathy. General observations from the study: The authors' 13 V-J model separated ophthalmopathy from stable hyperthyroidism.

The PBMCs were taken from roughly 10 ml of fresh peripheral blood. On this clonotype itself: Its antigen remains unknown.

Amplified TCR beta CDR3 regions derived from RNA transcripts. The TCR CDR3 was amplified in a first-round RT-PCR using the HTBI primer set. One entry per CDR3 protein, called by TCRdb with MiXCR from the multiplex PCR reads. The repertoire consists of 200,000 to 300,000 distinct CDR3 sequences, with over 20% occurring once and the leading ten covering approximately 32%. The CDR3 contains 13 residues. Germline values: CDR1 MNHEY, CDR2 SVGEGT. The V gene lost 7 bases and the J gene lost 0 bases, with 10 bases spanning the gap. This receptor was taken from a middle-aged woman with Graves' ophthalmopathy. The chain joins TRBV6-2 or TRBV6-3 to TRBJ2-7; TRBD2 might be the D (6 bases). The sequencing input was blood. The CDR3 sequence is CASMRGGSYEQYF. The CDR3 nucleotides are TGTGCCAGCATGAGGGGAGGCTCCTACGAGCAGTACTTC.